A single T cell receptor beta chain is shown here with its context. The CDR3 is 11 residues long. Germline V gene sequence: CDR1 SQVTM, CDR2 ANQGSEA. Profiling relied on immunoSEQ multiplex PCR, and the TCRdb table lists in-frame clones only, not all of them. Of some 57,000 clones listed, roughly three quarters are singletons. The data were taken from a study of T cell clones after liver transplantation. Here the sequenced sample was CD4+ T cells from blood, taken at the 22-month timepoint. The V and J genes are TRBV29-1 and TRBJ2-2; the D gene is possibly TRBD1 (5 bases). The sequence was obtained from a human patient who received a liver transplant. Part of the T cell pool may stem from the graft donor. The chain's CDR3 is CGAGNTGELFF. The CDR3, as DNA: TGCGGGGCCGGGAACACCGGGGAGCTGTTTTTT.